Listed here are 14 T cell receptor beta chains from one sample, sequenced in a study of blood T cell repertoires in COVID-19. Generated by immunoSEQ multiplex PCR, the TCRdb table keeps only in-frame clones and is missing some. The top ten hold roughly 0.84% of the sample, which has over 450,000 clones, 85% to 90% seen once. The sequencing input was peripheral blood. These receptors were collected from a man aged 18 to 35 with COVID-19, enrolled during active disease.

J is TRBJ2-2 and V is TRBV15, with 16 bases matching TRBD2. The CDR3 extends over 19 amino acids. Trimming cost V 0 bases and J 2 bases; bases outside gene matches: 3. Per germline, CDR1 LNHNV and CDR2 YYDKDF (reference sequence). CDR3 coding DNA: TGTGCCACCAGCAGAGATGGGACTAGCGGGGGGGTTAACACCGGGGAGCTGTTTTTT. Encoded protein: CATSRDGTSGGVNTGELFF.

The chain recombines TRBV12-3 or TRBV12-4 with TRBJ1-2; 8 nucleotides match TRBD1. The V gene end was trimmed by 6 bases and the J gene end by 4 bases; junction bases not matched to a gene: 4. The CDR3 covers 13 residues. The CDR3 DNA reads TGTGCCAGCAGCCCGGACAGGGTCTATGGCTACACCTTC. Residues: CASSPDRVYGYTF.

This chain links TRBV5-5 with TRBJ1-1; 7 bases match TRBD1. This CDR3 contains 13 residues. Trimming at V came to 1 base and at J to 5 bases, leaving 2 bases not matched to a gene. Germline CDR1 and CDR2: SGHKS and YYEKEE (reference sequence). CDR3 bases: TGTGCCAGCAGCTTGTCCAGGGGGACTGAAGCTTTCTTT. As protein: CASSLSRGTEAFF. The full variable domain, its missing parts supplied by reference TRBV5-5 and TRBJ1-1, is DAGVTQSPTHLIKTRGQQVTLRCSPISGHKSVSWYQQVLGQGPQFIFQYYEKEERGRGNFPDRFSARQFPNYSSELNVNALLLGDSALYLCASSLSRGTEAFFGQGTRLTVV.

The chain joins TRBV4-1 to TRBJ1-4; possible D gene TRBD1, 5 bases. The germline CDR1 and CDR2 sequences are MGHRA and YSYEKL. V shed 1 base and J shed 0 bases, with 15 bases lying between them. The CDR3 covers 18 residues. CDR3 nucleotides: TGCGCCAGCAGCCAAGCCCCAGGGAGGGGAGCAACTAATGAAAAACTGTTTTTT. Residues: CASSQAPGRGATNEKLFF.

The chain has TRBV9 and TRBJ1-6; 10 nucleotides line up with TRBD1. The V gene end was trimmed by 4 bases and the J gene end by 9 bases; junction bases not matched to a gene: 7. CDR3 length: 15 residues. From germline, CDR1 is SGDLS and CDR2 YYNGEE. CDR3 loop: CASSQTGGDGSPLHF. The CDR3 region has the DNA TGTGCCAGCAGCCAGACAGGGGGCGACGGTTCACCCCTCCACTTT.

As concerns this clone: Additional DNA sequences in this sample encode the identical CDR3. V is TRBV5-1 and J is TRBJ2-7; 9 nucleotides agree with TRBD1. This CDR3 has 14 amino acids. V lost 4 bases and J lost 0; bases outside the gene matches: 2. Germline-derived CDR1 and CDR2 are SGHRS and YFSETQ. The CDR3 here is CASSPDRGSYEQYF. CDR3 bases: TGCGCCAGCAGCCCGGACAGGGGCTCCTACGAGCAGTACTTC. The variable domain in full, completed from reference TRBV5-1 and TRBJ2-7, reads KAGVTQTPRYLIKTRGQQVTLSCSPISGHRSVSWYQQTPGQGLQFLFEYFSETQRNKGNFPGRFSGRQFSNSRSEMNVSTLELGDSALYLCASSPDRGSYEQYFGPGTRLTVT.

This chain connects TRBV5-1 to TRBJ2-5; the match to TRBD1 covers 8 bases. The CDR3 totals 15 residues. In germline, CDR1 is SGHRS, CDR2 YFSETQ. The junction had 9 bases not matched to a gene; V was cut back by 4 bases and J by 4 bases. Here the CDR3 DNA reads TGCGCCAGCAGCGGCCATGGACAGGGTGGAGAGACCCAGTACTTC. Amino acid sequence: CASSGHGQGGETQYF.

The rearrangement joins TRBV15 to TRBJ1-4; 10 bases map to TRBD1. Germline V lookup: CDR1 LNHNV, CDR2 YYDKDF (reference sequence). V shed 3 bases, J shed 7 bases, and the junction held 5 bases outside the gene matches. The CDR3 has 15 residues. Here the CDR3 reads CATSSFRDRGEKLFF. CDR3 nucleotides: TGTGCCACCAGCAGCTTCCGGGACAGGGGTGAAAAACTGTTTTTT.

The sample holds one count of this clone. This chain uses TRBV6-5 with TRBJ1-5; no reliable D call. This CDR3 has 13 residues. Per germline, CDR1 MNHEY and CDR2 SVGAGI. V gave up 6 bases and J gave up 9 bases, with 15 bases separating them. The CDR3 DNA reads TGTGCCAGCAGCCTAGCCAAGGATGGGCCCCAGCATTTT. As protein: CASSLAKDGPQHF.

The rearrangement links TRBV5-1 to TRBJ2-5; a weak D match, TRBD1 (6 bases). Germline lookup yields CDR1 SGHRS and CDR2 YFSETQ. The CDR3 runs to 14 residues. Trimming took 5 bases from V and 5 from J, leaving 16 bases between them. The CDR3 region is CASRAGTTDETQYF. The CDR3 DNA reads TGCGCCAGCAGGGCAGGGACAACCGACGAGACCCAGTACTTC.

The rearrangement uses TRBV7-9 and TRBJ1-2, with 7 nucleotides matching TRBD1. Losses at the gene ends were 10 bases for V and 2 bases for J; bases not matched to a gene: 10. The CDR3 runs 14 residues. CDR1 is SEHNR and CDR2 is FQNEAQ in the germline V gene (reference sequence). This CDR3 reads CAITGVLPNYGYTF. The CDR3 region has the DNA TGTGCCATAACAGGGGTATTGCCCAACTATGGCTACACCTTC.

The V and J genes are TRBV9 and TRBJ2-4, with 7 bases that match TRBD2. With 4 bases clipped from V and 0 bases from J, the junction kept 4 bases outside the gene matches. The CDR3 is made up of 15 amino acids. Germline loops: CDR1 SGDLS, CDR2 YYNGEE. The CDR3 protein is CASSPRGVAKNIQYF. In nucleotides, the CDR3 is TGTGCCAGCAGCCCCCGGGGGGTAGCCAAAAACATTCAGTACTTC.

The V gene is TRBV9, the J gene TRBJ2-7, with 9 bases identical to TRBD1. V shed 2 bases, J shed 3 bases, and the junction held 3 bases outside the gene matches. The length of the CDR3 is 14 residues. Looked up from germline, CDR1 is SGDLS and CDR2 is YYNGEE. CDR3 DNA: TGTGCCAGCAGCGTGGGGACAGGGCTCTACGAGCAGTACTTC. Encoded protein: CASSVGTGLYEQYF.

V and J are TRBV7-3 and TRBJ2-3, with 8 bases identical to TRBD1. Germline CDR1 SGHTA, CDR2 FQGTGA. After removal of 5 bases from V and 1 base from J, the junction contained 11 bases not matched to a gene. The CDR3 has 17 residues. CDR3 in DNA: TGTGCCAGCAGCGCCGGACAGGGTTGGTTTGGCACAGATACGCAGTATTTT. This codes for CASSAGQGWFGTDTQYF.